This T cell receptor beta chain was observed in a study of T cell responses to AZD1222 COVID-19 vaccine. The CDR3 is 18 residues long. CDR1 is MDHEN, CDR2 SYDVKM, per germline. The V end lost 6 bases, the J end lost 4 bases, and 27 bases lay between the germline ends. With regard to this clone: Its antigen is unidentified.

Profiling relied on immunoSEQ multiplex PCR, and the TCRdb table lists in-frame clones only, not all of them. The sample includes approximately 110,000 clones, 86% seen only once; the top ten take 6.5% to 9.5%. Regarding the study as a whole: Epitopes outside B.1.351 and B.1.1.7 mutated regions reportedly drew nearly half of spike TCRs. White British people made up most donors, females outnumbered males, and clonal diversity was possibly underestimated.

The rearrangement links TRBV28 to TRBJ1-2, with D perhaps matching TRBD1 (5 bases). This TCR was recovered from an adult in good health. Material: peripheral blood, obtained on day 0 of AZD1222 vaccination. CDR3 loop: CASRRPQGGLGPSYGYTF. CDR3 DNA: TGTGCCAGCAGGAGACCTCAGGGCGGATTAGGCCCTTCCTATGGCTACACCTTC.